The entry below describes one T cell receptor (beta chain). Its antigen is unidentified. The sample is drawn from a study of long-term antiretroviral therapy in people with HIV. Study-level findings and limits: Blood draws took place between the mid-2000s and the late 2010s and possibly involved older ART regimens. ART preceded a rise in diversity that nonetheless stayed lower than in transplant donor controls. Controls exceeded HIV repertoires in CDR3 length range.

Investigators performed immunoSEQ version v3.0 at survey level. TCRdb's copy holds only in-frame clones and misses some; the assay was immunoSEQ multiplex PCR. This table holds roughly 16,000 clones, approximately 86% found once. At least two post-ART and at least one pre-ART PBMC sample were available for each donor. The receptor comes from a woman under 40 with HIV. Material: unsorted PBMCs, obtained roughly 2.3 years before starting antiretroviral therapy.

This CDR3 reads CAGGFRGGTEAFF. The CDR3 DNA reads TGTGCCGGGGGATTCAGGGGCGGGACTGAAGCTTTCTTT. The chain is built from TRBV7-9 and TRBJ1-1, with D perhaps TRBD1 (6 bases). Between the trimmed V and J ends, which lost 11 bases and 5 bases, there was a span of 18 bases. CDR1 and CDR2 from the germline V gene are SEHNR and FQNEAQ (reference sequence). The CDR3 covers 13 residues. Based on the CDR3 plus reference TRBV7-9 and TRBJ1-1, the full variable domain is DTGVSQNPRHKITKRGQNVTFRCDPISEHNRLYWYRQTLGQGPEFLTYFQNEAQLEKSRLLSDRFSAERPKGSFSTLEIQRTEQGDSAMYLCAGGFRGGTEAFFGQGTRLTVV.